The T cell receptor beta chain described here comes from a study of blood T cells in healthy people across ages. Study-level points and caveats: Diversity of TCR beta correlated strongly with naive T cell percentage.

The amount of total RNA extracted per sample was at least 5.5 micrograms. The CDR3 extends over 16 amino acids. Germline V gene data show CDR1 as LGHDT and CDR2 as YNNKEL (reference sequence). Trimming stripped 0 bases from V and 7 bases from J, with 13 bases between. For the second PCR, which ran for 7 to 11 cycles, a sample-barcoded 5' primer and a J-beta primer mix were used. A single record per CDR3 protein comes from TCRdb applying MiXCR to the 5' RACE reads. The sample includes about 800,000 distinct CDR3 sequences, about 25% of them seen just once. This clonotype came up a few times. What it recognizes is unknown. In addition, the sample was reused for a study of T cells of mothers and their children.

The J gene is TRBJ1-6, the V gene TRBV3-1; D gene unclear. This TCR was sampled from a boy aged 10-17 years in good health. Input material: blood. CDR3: CASSQDLDPWNSPLHF. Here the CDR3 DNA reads TGTGCCAGCAGCCAAGATCTTGACCCGTGGAATTCACCCCTCCACTTT.